One and the same sample provided the 29 T cell receptor beta chains below, sequenced in a study of T cell responses to AZD1222 COVID-19 vaccine. Clones were sequenced by immunoSEQ multiplex PCR, and TCRdb holds only the in-frame ones, with some missing. The data contain 150,000 to 200,000 clones, approximately 94% of them seen just once; the ten biggest clones take up 9.2%. This material consisted of peripheral blood, taken on day 0 of AZD1222 vaccination. The receptors were gathered from an adult in good health.

The rearrangement joins TRBV30 to TRBJ2-7; D is unresolved. The germline V gene encodes CDR1 GTSNPN and CDR2 SVGIG (reference sequence). Trimming removed 3 bases from V and 3 bases from J, with 9 bases in between. CDR3 length: 12 residues. The CDR3 DNA is TGTGCCTGGAGCCTGGACGGCTACGAGCAGTACTTC. Amino acid sequence: CAWSLDGYEQYF.

The CDR3 sequence: CAWSLRGRYEQYF. The CDR3 DNA reads as TGTGCCTGGAGTCTTCGGGGGCGGTACGAGCAGTACTTC. The chain recombines TRBV30 with TRBJ2-7, with D perhaps being TRBD1 or TRBD2 (6 bases each). The length of the CDR3 is 13 residues. V lost 2 bases and J lost 4, with 12 bases in between. The V gene's germline CDR1 is GTSNPN and CDR2 SVGIG (reference sequence).

The chain couples TRBV9 to TRBJ2-1; D is ambiguous. In germline, CDR1 is SGDLS, CDR2 YYNGEE. The CDR3 spans 14 residues. V dropped 4 bases and J dropped 6 bases, with 14 bases sitting between them. The CDR3 loop reads CASSPPRTPNEQFF. The CDR3 nucleotides are TGTGCCAGCAGCCCCCCGCGAACCCCCAATGAGCAGTTCTTC.

This chain connects TRBV6-5 to TRBJ1-1; a possible D gene is TRBD1 (5 bases). The CDR3 is 16 residues long. With 0 bases removed from V and 1 base from J, the gap between germline ends came to 12 bases. Germline V gene sequence: CDR1 MNHEY, CDR2 SVGAGI. CDR3 amino acids: CASSYSGGGRNTEAFF. The CDR3, as DNA: TGTGCCAGCAGTTACTCGGGCGGGGGGAGGAACACTGAAGCTTTCTTT.

The V gene is TRBV5-1, the J gene TRBJ2-5, with D possibly TRBD2 on 6 matching bases. Germline V gives CDR1 SGHRS, CDR2 YFSETQ. CDR3 length: 15 residues. Trimming stripped 4 bases from V and 1 base from J, with 14 bases between. The CDR3 loop reads CASSPGLSGQETQYF. The CDR3 DNA reads as TGCGCCAGCAGCCCGGGGCTTAGCGGCCAAGAGACCCAGTACTTC.

The rearrangement links TRBV19 to TRBJ1-5, with a tentative D call TRBD1 (5 bases). The CDR3 loop spans 15 amino acids. Per germline, CDR1 LNHDA and CDR2 SQIVND (reference sequence). Trimming took 7 bases from V and 0 from J, leaving 13 bases between them. CDR3 in DNA: TGTGCCAGTAAGGCGACAGTCTATAGCAATCAGCCCCAGCATTTT. This translates into CASKATVYSNQPQHF.

The gene calls are TRBV27 and TRBJ2-7; perhaps TRBD2 as D (5 bases). The CDR3 loop spans 14 amino acids. Germline assignment: CDR1 MNHEY and CDR2 SMNVEV (reference sequence). Trimming pared 4 bases from V and 3 bases from J, leaving 13 bases between. CDR3 DNA: TGTGCCAGCAGTTCAGTCCGGGAATACTACGAGCAGTACTTC. Protein: CASSSVREYYEQYF.

V is TRBV27 and J is TRBJ2-5; 7 bases are shared with TRBD2. Per germline, CDR1 MNHEY and CDR2 SMNVEV (reference sequence). The CDR3 runs 13 residues. The J segment lost 6 bases and the V segment lost 5 bases, leaving 6 bases of the junction unmatched. The CDR3 DNA sequence: TGTGCCAGCAGTCAACTAGCGTTGCAGACCCAGTACTTC. Translating gives CASSQLALQTQYF.

The chain carries TRBV19 and TRBJ1-1; the D is unclear. Trimming stripped 7 bases from V and 3 bases from J, with 15 bases between. CDR3 size: 14 residues. Germline CDR1 and CDR2: LNHDA and SQIVND (reference sequence). CDR3 coding DNA: TGTGCCAGTACCTGGACGGCTTCCTACACTGAAGCTTTCTTT. Translating gives CASTWTASYTEAFF.

This chain uses TRBV20-1 with TRBJ1-4; D perhaps matches TRBD1 (6 bases). CDR1 and CDR2 from the germline V gene are DFQATT and SNEGSKA (reference sequence). This CDR3 region has 13 residues. V was cut by 3 bases and J by 8 bases, with 13 bases left in between. The CDR3 protein is CSASPGAREKLFF. CDR3 sequence (DNA): TGCAGTGCTAGTCCAGGGGCGCGAGAAAAACTGTTTTTT.

V is TRBV5-4 and J is TRBJ1-2; the match to TRBD1 covers 8 bases. Germline trimming cut 0 bases from V and 4 bases from J; bases unmatched to any gene: 5. This CDR3 is built from 15 residues. The V gene's germline CDR1 is SGHNT and CDR2 YYREEE (reference sequence). The CDR3 spells CASSLAAGGFYGYTF. The CDR3 region has the DNA TGTGCCAGCAGCTTGGCCGCAGGGGGCTTCTATGGCTACACCTTC.

This chain joins TRBV3-1 (or the pseudogene TRBV3-2) and TRBJ1-5; D gene unclear. CDR3 length equals 14 residues. Germline V lookup: CDR1 LGHDT, CDR2 YNNKEL (reference sequence). With 0 bases removed from V and 9 bases from J, the gap between germline ends came to 12 bases. The CDR3 reads CASSQDRRSTPQHF. The CDR3 bases are TGTGCCAGCAGCCAAGATCGCAGGTCGACGCCCCAGCATTTT.

The chain recombines TRBV4-3 with TRBJ2-5, with D unresolved. Germline CDR1 is LGHNA and CDR2 is YSLEER. Trimming left V 4 bases short and J 0 bases short, with 9 bases between. The CDR3 loop spans 14 amino acids. This CDR3 is CASSPDAYQETQYF. The CDR3 DNA follows: TGCGCCAGCAGCCCCGACGCGTACCAAGAGACCCAGTACTTC.

The V call is TRBV29-1, the J call TRBJ1-4, with 7 bases matching TRBD1. The CDR3 covers 14 residues. Per the germline V gene, CDR1 is SQVTM and CDR2 is ANQGSEA. Trimming at V came to 0 bases and at J to 8 bases, leaving 6 bases not matched to a gene. The CDR3 bases are TGCAGCGTTGAAGATGAGGGGGCACGCGAAAAACTGTTTTTT. It yields the protein CSVEDEGAREKLFF.

This chain uses TRBV2 with TRBJ2-5; 10 bases agree with TRBD2. CDR3 length: 18 residues. CDR1 SNHLY and CDR2 FYNNEI come from the germline V gene. V lost 2 bases and J lost 5; bases outside the gene matches: 14. The DNA of the CDR3 is TGTGCCAGCAGTGAATTGGGGTCCAGCGGGAGGGCCAGGGAGACCCAGTACTTC. Amino acid sequence: CASSELGSSGRARETQYF.

This clone was observed a single time. The V and J genes are TRBV9 and TRBJ1-5; TRBD1 might be the D (5 bases). Trimming left V 2 bases short and J 0 bases short, with 9 bases between. CDR3 length: 15 residues. From germline, CDR1 is SGDLS and CDR2 YYNGEE. DNA of the CDR3: TGTGCCAGCAGCGTCCGGGGGGATAGCAATCAGCCCCAGCATTTT. Protein product: CASSVRGDSNQPQHF.

The count of this clone is one. This chain uses TRBV24-1 with TRBJ1-5; 7 bases are a match to TRBD1. The V and J ends lost 9 bases and 1 base, in that order; junction bases with no gene match: 5. The CDR3 runs to 14 residues. The V gene's germline CDR1 is KGHDR and CDR2 SFDVKD. The CDR3 here is CATSTGLSNQPQHF. DNA of the CDR3: TGTGCCACCTCGACAGGGTTGAGCAATCAGCCCCAGCATTTT.

The chain joins TRBV18 to TRBJ2-6; the D is unclear. The CDR3 extends over 15 amino acids. Trimming removed 5 bases at V and 5 bases at J, with 13 bases between. Germline V lookup: CDR1 KGHSH, CDR2 LQKENI. The CDR3 loop reads CASSSKQPRANVLTF. For the CDR3, the DNA is TGTGCCAGCTCATCCAAACAACCGAGGGCCAACGTCCTGACTTTC.

As DNA, the CDR3 is TGTGCCAGAGACAGGGATAACTATGGCTACACCTTC. It specifies CARDRDNYGYTF. The chain recombines TRBV30 with TRBJ1-2, with 7 bases matching TRBD1. The CDR3 has 12 amino acids. Germline V gene sequence: CDR1 GTSNPN, CDR2 SVGIG (reference sequence). Germline trimming cut 8 bases from V and 1 base from J; bases unmatched to any gene: 4.

The V call is TRBV12-3 or TRBV12-4, the J call TRBJ1-1; 9 bases align to TRBD1. The CDR3 has 13 amino acids. V shed 6 bases and J 8 bases; nucleotides not matched to a gene: 7. The CDR3 sequence: CASSYGTGSEAFF. The CDR3 nucleotides are TGTGCCAGCAGCTACGGGACAGGGTCCGAAGCTTTCTTT.

Of note for this clone: An end of the junction does not agree with germline; a read error may underlie this. The CDR3 loop reads CASSVVGDTIYF. The CDR3 nucleotides are TGTGCCAGCAGCGTAGTTGGAGACACCATATATTTT. The chain joins TRBV9 to TRBJ1-3; no clear D. CDR3 length: 12 amino acids. The germline V gene has CDR1 SGDLS and CDR2 YYNGEE.

V is TRBV27 and J is TRBJ2-1, with TRBD2 identical over 8 bases. V gave up 6 bases and J gave up 0 bases; unmatched junction bases: 10. This CDR3 contains 17 residues. Germline CDR1 reads MNHEY; CDR2 reads SMNVEV (reference sequence). CDR3 sequence reads: CASSREWTSYSYNEQFF. The CDR3 nucleotides are TGTGCCAGCAGCCGAGAGTGGACTAGCTACTCCTACAATGAGCAGTTCTTC.

The chain joins TRBV3-1 (or the pseudogene TRBV3-2) to TRBJ2-2; no reliable D call. V shed 4 bases and J shed 5 bases, with 17 bases lying between them. Germline loops: CDR1 LGHDT, CDR2 YNNKEL (reference sequence). The CDR3 covers 16 residues. CDR3 sequence: CASSPGLPTTTGELFF. CDR3 nucleotide sequence: TGTGCCAGCAGCCCCGGGCTCCCTACTACTACCGGGGAGCTGTTTTTT.

The chain employs TRBV28 and TRBJ1-1, with D hard to call. This CDR3 has 16 residues. The germline V gene encodes CDR1 MDHEN and CDR2 SYDVKM. The germline V and J ends were trimmed by 5 bases and 4 bases, with 20 bases remaining between them. CDR3 loop: CASSPPRRIVGTEAFF. As DNA, the CDR3 is TGTGCCAGCAGTCCCCCCAGGCGTATTGTAGGCACTGAAGCTTTCTTT.

This sequence joins TRBV6-5 and TRBJ2-7; 11 nucleotides agree with TRBD2. This CDR3 spans 14 amino acids. Per germline, CDR1 MNHEY and CDR2 SVGAGI. V shed 6 bases, J shed 6 bases, and the junction held 7 bases outside the gene matches. The CDR3, as DNA: TGTGCCAGCAGCGTAGCGGGAGGGCCAACCGAGCAGTACTTC. Protein sequence: CASSVAGGPTEQYF.

The rearrangement joins TRBV5-1 to TRBJ1-4; 9 bases agree with TRBD1. Germline V CDR1 and CDR2: SGHRS, YFSETQ. CDR3 size: 14 residues. V shed 4 bases and J 8 bases; nucleotides not matched to a gene: 6. The CDR3 is CASSQNGQGEKLFF. The CDR3 DNA reads as TGCGCCAGCAGCCAAAACGGACAGGGGGAAAAACTGTTTTTT. Filled out from reference TRBV5-1 and TRBJ1-4, the complete variable domain reads KAGVTQTPRYLIKTRGQQVTLSCSPISGHRSVSWYQQTPGQGLQFLFEYFSETQRNKGNFPGRFSGRQFSNSRSEMNVSTLELGDSALYLCASSQNGQGEKLFFGSGTQLSVL.

DNA for the CDR3: TGTGCCAGTAGTATTCCCCTAGCGGGAGGGCCGGGTGAGCAGTTCTTC. Translation gives CASSIPLAGGPGEQFF. The chain joins TRBV19 to TRBJ2-1; 12 nucleotides agree with TRBD2. V lost 3 bases to trimming and J lost 9 bases; unmatched junction nucleotides: 9. The CDR3 runs to 16 residues. Germline CDR1 LNHDA, CDR2 SQIVND (reference sequence).

V usage is TRBV7-2 and J usage is TRBJ1-3; tentative D call: TRBD1 (6 bases). V shed 0 bases and J shed 5 bases, with 14 bases lying between them. The CDR3 loop spans 16 amino acids. Germline assignment: CDR1 SGHTA and CDR2 FQGNSA. This CDR3 reads CASSLAPGVARNTIYF. The DNA for the CDR3 is TGTGCCAGCAGCTTAGCGCCAGGGGTGGCGAGAAACACCATATATTTT.

V and J are TRBV4-2 and TRBJ2-1, with 10 bases lining up with TRBD2. The CDR3 loop spans 20 amino acids. Germline CDR1 and CDR2: LGHNA and YNFKEQ. With 0 bases clipped from V and 6 bases from J, the junction kept 17 bases outside the gene matches. The CDR3, as DNA: TGTGCCAGCAGCCAAGATGGGCTTAGGGGGGTAGCGGGAGGCCCCAATGAGCAGTTCTTC. Its protein is CASSQDGLRGVAGGPNEQFF.